These 26 T cell receptor beta chains were sequenced from one sample in a study of tumor-infiltrating lymphocytes in primary liver carcinoma. The blood RNA (from unsorted whole blood) was obtained, and germline DNA was also extracted. TCR beta cDNA was reverse-transcribed from about 500 ng of total RNA. The reaction used a constant-region primer and ProtoScript II reverse transcriptase. Slightly modified ARM-PCR served as the procedure for the TCR beta libraries. These libraries came from three rounds of nested multiplex PCR. Amplification in the first two PCR rounds was performed using TRBV1-TRBV30 forward primers and a C-beta reverse primer for approximately 10 cycles each. TCRdb itself ran the multiplex PCR reads through MiXCR, one entry per CDR3 protein. This sample has about 300,000 distinct CDR3 sequences, with about 60% found just once. The sample taken for sequencing was peripheral blood. All receptors come from a man aged 40-55 years with primary liver carcinoma and hepatitis B virus infection.

This chain connects TRBV5-4 to TRBJ2-7; 11 nucleotides align to TRBD1. The length of the CDR3 is 16 residues. In germline, CDR1 is SGHNT, CDR2 YYREEE (reference sequence). V trimming: 4 bases; J trimming: 4 bases; junction bases outside the gene matches: 10. Written as DNA, the CDR3 is TGTGCCAGCAGCCCGGTGTTCGGGACAGGGGGATACGAGCAGTACTTC. Its protein product is CASSPVFGTGGYEQYF. Supplemented by reference TRBV5-4 and TRBJ2-7, the full variable domain reads ETGVTQSPTHLIKTRGQQVTLRCSSQSGHNTVSWYQQALGQGPQFIFQYYREEENGRGNFPPRFSGLQFPNYSSELNVNALELDDSALYLCASSPVFGTGGYEQYFGPGTRLTVT.

A note on this clonotype: Relative to the germline gene, one junction end is altered; a read error may explain this. The CDR3 nucleotides read TGCAGCTTTGAGGGGGTGGGACACGGCTTAGCCAAAAACATTCAGTACTTC. Protein sequence: CSFEGVGHGLAKNIQYF. The V gene is TRBV29-1, the J gene TRBJ2-4; D is possibly TRBD1 (6 bases). Germline-derived CDR1 and CDR2 are SQVTM and ANQGSEA. This CDR3 is built from 17 residues. Filled out from reference TRBV29-1 and TRBJ2-4, the complete variable domain reads SAVISQKPSRDICQRGTSLTIQCQVDSQVTMMFWYRQQPGQSLTLIATANQGSEATYESGFVIDKFPISRPNLTFSTLTVSNMSPEDSSIYLCSFEGVGHGLAKNIQYFGAGTRLSVL.

In regard to this clonotype: Here the CDR3 omits its conserved ending phenylalanine or tryptophan, so a read error is the likely source. No DNA is shown, since the ends of the CDR3 on it are uncertain; the CDR3 is the one TCRdb lists. The rearrangement joins TRBV11-2 to TRBJ2-7; TRBD1, the table's D call, was not compared with the DNA. Ends included, the CDR3 has 13 residues. The germline gives CDR1 SGHAT, CDR2 FQNNGV. CDR3 residues: CASSLGQTYEQHY.

The chain is built from TRBV30 and TRBJ2-1, with a possible D match to TRBD1 (6 bases). CDR1 and CDR2 (germline): GTSNPN, SVGIG (reference sequence). The CDR3 is 12 amino acids. Trimming removed 8 bases at V and 6 bases at J, with 14 bases between. This chain's CDR3 is CARKGVGNEQFF. CDR3 sequence (DNA): TGTGCCCGGAAGGGGGTTGGCAATGAGCAGTTCTTC. The whole variable domain, remainder taken from reference TRBV30 and TRBJ2-1, is SQTIHQWPATLVQPVGSPLSLECTVEGTSNPNLYWYRQAAGRGLQLLFYSVGIGQISSEVPQNLSASRPQDRQFILSSKKLLLSDSGFYLCARKGVGNEQFFGPGTRLTVL.

The sample holds a few counts of this clonotype. The chain couples TRBV6-2 or TRBV6-3 to TRBJ2-1; perhaps TRBD1 as D (5 bases). V was pared by 4 bases and J by 7 bases, with 11 bases between. CDR3 length equals 13 residues. CDR1 is MNHEY and CDR2 is SVGEGT in the germline V gene. The CDR3 DNA follows: TGTGCCAGCAGTTCAGTTTCAGGGAATGAGCAGTTCTTC. As protein: CASSSVSGNEQFF.

This clonotype was observed many times. V is TRBV29-1 and J is TRBJ2-2; D remains ambiguous. The V and J ends lost 3 bases and 4 bases respectively, with 9 bases between them. The V gene's germline CDR1 is SQVTM and CDR2 ANQGSEA. CDR3 length: 13 amino acids. The CDR3 bases are TGCAGCGTTGACTTGGTCCCCACCGGGGAGCTGTTTTTT. As protein: CSVDLVPTGELFF.

This chain links TRBV28 with TRBJ1-1, with unresolved D. This CDR3 contains 13 residues. Trimming shortened V by 5 bases and J by 5 bases, and 12 bases separated the two germline ends. Germline V gene data show CDR1 as MDHEN and CDR2 as SYDVKM. CDR3 coding DNA: TGTGCCAGCAGTATACTGGCGAAGACTGAAGCTTTCTTT. Amino acid sequence: CASSILAKTEAFF. The full variable domain, in which reference TRBV28 and TRBJ1-1 provide the parts outside the CDR3, is DVKVTQSSRYLVKRTGEKVFLECVQDMDHENMFWYRQDPGLGLRLIYFSYDVKMKEKGDIPEGYSVSREKKERFSLILESASTNQTSMYLCASSILAKTEAFFGQGTRLTVV.

For this clonotype: At one end, the junction sequence differs from germline, possibly due to a read error. The V gene is TRBV7-3, the J gene TRBJ2-7; possibly TRBD1 or TRBD2 for D (6 bases each). The CDR3 covers 15 residues. Germline CDR1 is SGHTA and CDR2 is FQGTGA. This CDR3 is CASSLSWGAEYEQYF. The CDR3 bases are TGCGCTAGCAGCTTAAGTTGGGGGGCGGAATACGAGCAGTACTTC.

In its sample, this clonotype was seen once. The germline gene is not matched at one end of the junction; a read error may be the cause. The rearrangement joins TRBV6-5 to TRBJ2-7; 7 bases match TRBD2. CDR1 MNHEY and CDR2 SVGAGI come from the germline V gene. This CDR3 contains 13 residues. CDR3 DNA sequence: TGTGCCAGCAGGGAGCGGGGCCCCTACGAGCAGTGCTTC. Translation gives CASRERGPYEQCF.

A note on this clonotype: The CDR3 ends on some other residue instead of the conserved phenylalanine or tryptophan, so this is likely a read error. The chain combines TRBV12-3 or TRBV12-4 with TRBJ2-5; D may match TRBD1 or TRBD2 (5 bases each). Trimming removed 7 bases from V and 5 bases from J, with 26 bases in between. The CDR3 spans 17 residues. CDR3 region: CASTRETSAGTRETQYL. CDR3 bases: TGTGCCAGCACCCGAGAAACGTCCGCCGGGACCCGGGAGACCCAGTACTTA.

This clonotype is a singleton in its sample. This chain links TRBV2 with TRBJ2-2, with D possibly being TRBD2 (5 bases). The CDR3 is made up of 15 amino acids. The germline V gene has CDR1 SNHLY and CDR2 FYNNEI. V shed 2 bases and J shed 1 base, with 8 bases lying between them. CDR3 sequence reads: CASSEIGRNTGELFF. CDR3 DNA: TGTGCCAGCAGTGAAATAGGGAGGAACACCGGGGAGCTGTTTTTT.

The chain's CDR3 is CASTPGYSNQPQHF. CDR3 nucleotides: TGTGCCAGCACCCCGGGATATAGCAATCAGCCCCAGCATTTT. This chain uses TRBV6-2 or TRBV6-3 with TRBJ1-5; no definite D call. CDR3 size: 14 residues. Germline V gene data show CDR1 as MNHEY and CDR2 as SVGEGT. V dropped 7 bases and J dropped 0 bases, with 10 bases sitting between them.

V usage is TRBV11-2 and J usage is TRBJ2-2, with unresolved D. CDR1 and CDR2 from the germline V gene are SGHAT and FQNNGV. The V end was cut by 2 bases, the J end by 6 bases, with 7 bases between. The CDR3 length is 13 residues. CDR3 DNA: TGTGCCAGCAGCTTATTAGGGTCCGGGGAGCTGTTTTTT. This codes for CASSLLGSGELFF.

This clonotype turned up a few times. The V call is TRBV7-9, the J call TRBJ2-1; TRBD2 matches 9 bases. With 5 bases clipped from V and 4 bases from J, the junction kept 6 bases outside the gene matches. CDR1 SEHNR and CDR2 FQNEAQ come from the germline V gene (reference sequence). The CDR3 spans 15 residues. The chain's CDR3 is CASSDLAGRYNEQFF. The CDR3 coding sequence is TGTGCCAGCAGCGACCTAGCGGGAAGATACAATGAGCAGTTCTTC.

On this clonotype itself: The junction and the germline gene differ at one end; a read error may be behind it. The chain uses TRBV11-3 and TRBJ2-1; D gene unclear. The germline gives CDR1 SGHNT, CDR2 YENEEA. CDR3 length equals 16 residues. CDR3 residues: CANSLRADLLYNEHFF. The CDR3 DNA follows: TGTGCCAACAGCTTAAGGGCGGATCTCCTCTACAATGAGCATTTCTTC.

As concerns this clonotype: At one end, the junction sequence differs from germline, possibly due to a read error. V is TRBV5-1 and J is TRBJ2-1, with 13 positions matching TRBD2. The CDR3 spans 15 residues. The germline V gene has CDR1 SGHRS and CDR2 YFSETQ. In nucleotides, the CDR3 is TGCGCTAGCAGCTCGACTAGCGGGGGGTACAATGAGCAGTTCTTC. Encoded protein: CASSSTSGGYNEQFF.

As regards this clonotype: Since a much larger clone is just one base distant, this may be a read error. This rearrangement joins TRBV14 to TRBJ2-7; D is uncertain. The CDR3 loop spans 13 amino acids. The germline CDR1 and CDR2 sequences are SGHDN and FVKESK. CDR3 DNA: TGTGCCAGCAGCCATGAGCATCACTACAAGCAGTACTTC. It encodes CASSHEHHYKQYF.

The CDR3 bases are TGTGCCTGGAGTTCGGAACGGACCGGGGAGCTGTTTTTT. This sequence encodes CAWSSERTGELFF. This rearrangement joins TRBV30 to TRBJ2-2; no reliable D call. Trimming cost V 2 bases and J 5 bases, with 9 bases left between them. This CDR3 has 13 amino acids. The germline gives CDR1 GTSNPN, CDR2 SVGIG (reference sequence).

The V and J genes are TRBV5-1 and TRBJ2-5; possibly TRBD1 for D (6 bases). V lost 5 bases to trimming and J lost 3 bases, with 14 bases between them. The CDR3 length is 14 residues. Looked up from germline, CDR1 is SGHRS and CDR2 is YFSETQ. The CDR3 DNA sequence: TGCGCCAGCAGTCTGGGGTGGACAGAAGAGACCCAGTACTTC. Its protein is CASSLGWTEETQYF.

Of note for this clonotype: A much larger clone lies a single base off, so this may be a read error. The rearrangement joins TRBV4-2 to TRBJ2-7; maybe TRBD1 (5 bases). The CDR3 extends over 14 amino acids. Between the trimmed V and J ends, which lost 10 bases and 1 base, there was a span of 17 bases. CDR1 and CDR2 (germline): LGHNA, YNFKEQ. CDR3 DNA: TGTGCCACCAGAGATTGGGGCGGATCCTACGAGCAGTACTTC. Its translation is CATRDWGGSYEQYF.

Regarding this clonotype: One junction end does not reproduce the germline sequence, and a read error may be involved. The chain recombines TRBV7-9 with TRBJ2-7; 7 bases agree with TRBD1. The germline CDR1 and CDR2 sequences are SEHNR and FQNEAQ (reference sequence). The CDR3 is 13 residues long. The CDR3 sequence: CASRLARGYEEYF. The CDR3 DNA follows: TGTGCCAGCAGGTTAGCCAGGGGGTACGAGGAGTACTTC.

A word on this clonotype: A much larger clone lies a single base off, so this may be a read error. This sequence joins TRBV29-1 and TRBJ1-1, with D perhaps matching TRBD1 (5 bases). Germline V gene sequence: CDR1 SQVTM, CDR2 ANQGSEA. V was cut by 4 bases and J by 4 bases, with 16 bases left in between. The CDR3 spans 14 residues. CDR3: CSVAPTGMSTEAFF. The CDR3 DNA reads TGCAGCGTTGCACCCACAGGCATGAGCACTGAAGCTTTCTTT.

Comments on this clonotype: Mismatch with germline at one junction end may stem from a read error. The rearrangement joins TRBV4-2 to TRBJ2-7, with 8 bases identical to TRBD2. This CDR3 has 18 amino acids. Looked up from germline, CDR1 is LGHNA and CDR2 is YNFKEQ. This chain's CDR3 is CVSSQNAASGSGLYEQYF. In DNA form, the CDR3 reads TGTGTCAGCAGCCAGAACGCGGCTAGCGGGTCGGGATTATACGAGCAGTACTTC.

This clonotype was observed many times. The rearrangement uses TRBV12-3 or TRBV12-4 and TRBJ2-1, with a weak D call TRBD1 (5 bases). The CDR3 is 15 amino acids. V lost 4 bases, J lost 2 bases, and 12 bases lay in between. The CDR3: CASSSTGPPYNEQFF. The CDR3 nucleotides read TGTGCCAGCAGTTCCACAGGTCCACCCTACAATGAGCAGTTCTTC.

For this clonotype: The junction departs from the called germline gene at one end, perhaps through a read error. The rearrangement joins TRBV11-2 to TRBJ2-7; D possibly corresponds to TRBD2 (6 bases). Germline-derived CDR1 and CDR2 are SGHAT and FQNNGV. The CDR3 runs to 14 residues. CDR3 nucleotides: TGTGCGAGCAGCTTGGGACTCGCTACCTACGAGCAGTGCTTC. It codes for CASSLGLATYEQCF.

As concerns this clonotype: A read error may explain this, as a much larger clone is one base away. V usage is TRBV14 and J usage is TRBJ2-2; 9 nucleotides match TRBD1. V lost 7 bases to trimming and J lost 2 bases; unmatched junction nucleotides: 8. The CDR3 has 16 amino acids. Germline V CDR1 and CDR2: SGHDN, FVKESK. The CDR3 here is CASNYMGQGNTGELFF. The CDR3, as DNA: TGTGCCAGCAACTACATGGGACAGGGAAACACCGGGGAGCTGTTTTTT. Complete variable domain (other parts from reference TRBV14 and TRBJ2-2): EAGVTQFPSHSVIEKGQTVTLRCDPISGHDNLYWYRRVMGKEIKFLLHFVKESKQDESGMPNNRFLAERTGGTYSTLKVQPAELEDSGVYFCASNYMGQGNTGELFFGEGSRLTVL.